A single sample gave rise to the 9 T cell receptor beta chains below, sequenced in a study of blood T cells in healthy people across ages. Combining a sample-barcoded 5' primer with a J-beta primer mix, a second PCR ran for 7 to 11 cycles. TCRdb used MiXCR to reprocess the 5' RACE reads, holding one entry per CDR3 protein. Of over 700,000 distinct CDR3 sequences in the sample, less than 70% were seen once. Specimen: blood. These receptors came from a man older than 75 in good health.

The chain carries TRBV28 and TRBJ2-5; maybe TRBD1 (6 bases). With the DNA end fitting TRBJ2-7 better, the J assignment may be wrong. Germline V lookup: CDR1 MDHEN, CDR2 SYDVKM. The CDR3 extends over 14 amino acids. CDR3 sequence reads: CASSLGTGSDEQYF. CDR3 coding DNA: TGTGCCAGCAGTTTAGGCACAGGGTCCGACGAGCAGTACTTC.

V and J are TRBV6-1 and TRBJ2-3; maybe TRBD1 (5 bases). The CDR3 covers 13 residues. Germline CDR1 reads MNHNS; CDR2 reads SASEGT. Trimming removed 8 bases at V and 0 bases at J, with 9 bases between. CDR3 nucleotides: TGTGCCAGCTCAGGGCCTAGCACAGATACGCAGTATTTT. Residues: CASSGPSTDTQYF.

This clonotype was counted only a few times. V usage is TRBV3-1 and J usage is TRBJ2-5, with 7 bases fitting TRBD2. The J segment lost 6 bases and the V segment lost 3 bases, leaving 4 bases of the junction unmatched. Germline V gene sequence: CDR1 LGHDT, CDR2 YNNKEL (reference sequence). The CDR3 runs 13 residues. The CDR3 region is CASSHRGVQTQYF. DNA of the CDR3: TGTGCCAGCAGCCACCGGGGGGTTCAGACCCAGTACTTC.

The CDR3 DNA sequence: TGTGCCAGCAGCTTATACGCTAGCGGGGCACAAGAGACCCAGTACTTC. It encodes CASSLYASGAQETQYF. The gene calls are TRBV7-2 and TRBJ2-5; 9 bases fit TRBD2. The CDR3 extends over 16 amino acids. With V trimmed by 2 bases and J by 2 bases, 6 bases remained unmatched. Germline CDR1 reads SGHTA; CDR2 reads FQGNSA.

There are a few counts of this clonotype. Here the CDR3 reads CSARGGNSYNEQFF. CDR3 DNA: TGCAGTGCTCGGGGCGGGAACTCCTACAATGAGCAGTTCTTC. This rearrangement joins TRBV20-1 to TRBJ2-1; tentative D call: TRBD2 (6 bases). Per germline, CDR1 DFQATT and CDR2 SNEGSKA (reference sequence). Deletions cut 5 bases from V and 0 bases from J, with 11 bases between. This CDR3 contains 14 residues.

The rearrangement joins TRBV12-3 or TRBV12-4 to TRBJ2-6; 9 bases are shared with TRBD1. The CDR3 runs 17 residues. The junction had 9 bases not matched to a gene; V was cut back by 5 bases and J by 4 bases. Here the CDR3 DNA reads TGTGCCAGCAGTCCTTTGACAGGGGGAGCCGGGGCCAACGTCCTGACTTTC. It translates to CASSPLTGGAGANVLTF.

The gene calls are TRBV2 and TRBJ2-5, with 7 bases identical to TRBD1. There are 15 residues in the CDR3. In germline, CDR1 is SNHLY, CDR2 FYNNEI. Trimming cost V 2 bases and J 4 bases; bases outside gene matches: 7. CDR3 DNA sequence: TGTGCCAGCAGTGAAACCCAGACAGGGCCAGAGACCCAGTACTTC. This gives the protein CASSETQTGPETQYF.

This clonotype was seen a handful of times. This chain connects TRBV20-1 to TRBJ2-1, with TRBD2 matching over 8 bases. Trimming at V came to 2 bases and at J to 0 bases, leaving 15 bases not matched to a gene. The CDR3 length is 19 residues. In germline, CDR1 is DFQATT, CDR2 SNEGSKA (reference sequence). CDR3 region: CSARSIAGTRGGSYNEQFF. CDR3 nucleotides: TGCAGTGCTAGAAGTATAGCGGGAACCCGGGGGGGCTCCTACAATGAGCAGTTCTTC.

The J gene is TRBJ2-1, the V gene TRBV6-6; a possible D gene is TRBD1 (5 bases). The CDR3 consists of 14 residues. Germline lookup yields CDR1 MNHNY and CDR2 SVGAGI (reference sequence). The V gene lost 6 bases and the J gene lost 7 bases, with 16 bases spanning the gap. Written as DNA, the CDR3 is TGTGCCAGCAGGGACACCGGGCTAGTGAATGAGCAGTTCTTC. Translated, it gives CASRDTGLVNEQFF.